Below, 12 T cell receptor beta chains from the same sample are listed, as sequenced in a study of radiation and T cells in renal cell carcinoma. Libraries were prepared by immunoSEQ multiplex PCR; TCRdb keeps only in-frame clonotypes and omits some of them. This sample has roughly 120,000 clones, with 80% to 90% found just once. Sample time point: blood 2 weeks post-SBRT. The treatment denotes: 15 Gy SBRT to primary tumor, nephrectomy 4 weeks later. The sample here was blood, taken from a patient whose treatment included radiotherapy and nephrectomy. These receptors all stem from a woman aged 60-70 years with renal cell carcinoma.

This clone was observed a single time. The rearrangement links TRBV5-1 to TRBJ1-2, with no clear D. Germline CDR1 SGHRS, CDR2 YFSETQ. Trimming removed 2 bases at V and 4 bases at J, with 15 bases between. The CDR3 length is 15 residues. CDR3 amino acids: CASSLKEGNRYGYTF. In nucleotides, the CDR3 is TGCGCCAGCAGCTTAAAAGAGGGAAATCGCTATGGCTACACCTTC.

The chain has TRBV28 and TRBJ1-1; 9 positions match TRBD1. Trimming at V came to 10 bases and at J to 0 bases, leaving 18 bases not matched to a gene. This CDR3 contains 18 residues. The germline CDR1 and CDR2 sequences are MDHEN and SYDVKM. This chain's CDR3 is CATQRDTGGAGMNTEAFF. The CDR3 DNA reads TGTGCCACGCAGAGAGATACAGGGGGCGCAGGAATGAACACTGAAGCTTTCTTT.

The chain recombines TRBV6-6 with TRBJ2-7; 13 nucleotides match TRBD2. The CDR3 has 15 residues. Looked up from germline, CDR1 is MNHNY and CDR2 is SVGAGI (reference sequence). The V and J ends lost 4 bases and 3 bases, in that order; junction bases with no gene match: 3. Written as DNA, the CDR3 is TGTGCCAGCAGTTCCCGGACTAGCGGGAGCTACGAGCAGTACTTC. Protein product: CASSSRTSGSYEQYF.

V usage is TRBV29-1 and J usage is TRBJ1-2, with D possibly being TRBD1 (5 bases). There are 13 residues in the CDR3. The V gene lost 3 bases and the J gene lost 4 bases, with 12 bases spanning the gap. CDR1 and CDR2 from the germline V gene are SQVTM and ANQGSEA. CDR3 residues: CSVEAGGGYGYTF. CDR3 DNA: TGCAGCGTTGAGGCTGGGGGTGGCTATGGCTACACCTTC.

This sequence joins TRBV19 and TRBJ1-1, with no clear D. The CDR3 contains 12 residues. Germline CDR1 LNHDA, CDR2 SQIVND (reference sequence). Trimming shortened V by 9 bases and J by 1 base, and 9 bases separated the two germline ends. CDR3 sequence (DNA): TGTGCCAGCCTCTTTCGGAACACTGAAGCTTTCTTT. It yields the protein CASLFRNTEAFF.

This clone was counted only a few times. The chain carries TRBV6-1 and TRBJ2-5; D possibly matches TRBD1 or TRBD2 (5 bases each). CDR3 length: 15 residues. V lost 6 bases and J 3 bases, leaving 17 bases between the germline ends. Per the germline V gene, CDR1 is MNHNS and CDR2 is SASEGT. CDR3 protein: CASRPLWGSEETQYF. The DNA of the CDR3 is TGTGCCAGCAGGCCCCTATGGGGGTCCGAAGAGACCCAGTACTTC.

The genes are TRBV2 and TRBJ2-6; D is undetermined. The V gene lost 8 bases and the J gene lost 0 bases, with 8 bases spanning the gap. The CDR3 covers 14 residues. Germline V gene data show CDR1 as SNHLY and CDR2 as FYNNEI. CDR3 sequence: CASLRSSGANVLTF. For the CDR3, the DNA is TGTGCCAGCTTGAGGAGCTCTGGGGCCAACGTCCTGACTTTC.

DNA for the CDR3: TGTGCCAGCAGCGACAGAACAGGGACCCAAGAGACCCAGTACTTC. Protein sequence: CASSDRTGTQETQYF. V and J are TRBV7-9 and TRBJ2-5, with D possibly TRBD1 on 6 matching bases. Germline V gene sequence: CDR1 SEHNR, CDR2 FQNEAQ (reference sequence). V lost 5 bases and J lost 1, with 14 bases in between. This CDR3 comprises 15 residues.

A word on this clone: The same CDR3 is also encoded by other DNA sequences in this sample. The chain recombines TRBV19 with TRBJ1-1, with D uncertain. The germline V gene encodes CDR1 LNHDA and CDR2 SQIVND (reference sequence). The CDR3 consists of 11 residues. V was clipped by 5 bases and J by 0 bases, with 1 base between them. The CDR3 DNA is TGTGCCAGTAGTCTGAACACTGAAGCTTTCTTT. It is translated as CASSLNTEAFF. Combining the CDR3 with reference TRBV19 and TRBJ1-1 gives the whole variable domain DGGITQSPKYLFRKEGQNVTLSCEQNLNHDAMYWYRQDPGQGLRLIYYSQIVNDFQKGDIAEGYSVSREKKESFPLTVTSAQKNPTAFYLCASSLNTEAFFGQGTRLTVV.

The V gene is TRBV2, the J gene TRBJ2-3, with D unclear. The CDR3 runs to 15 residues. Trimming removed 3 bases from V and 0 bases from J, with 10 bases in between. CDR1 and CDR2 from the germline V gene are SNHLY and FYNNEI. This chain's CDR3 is CASSELVPSTDTQYF. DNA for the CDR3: TGTGCCAGCAGTGAGCTAGTGCCTAGCACAGATACGCAGTATTTT.

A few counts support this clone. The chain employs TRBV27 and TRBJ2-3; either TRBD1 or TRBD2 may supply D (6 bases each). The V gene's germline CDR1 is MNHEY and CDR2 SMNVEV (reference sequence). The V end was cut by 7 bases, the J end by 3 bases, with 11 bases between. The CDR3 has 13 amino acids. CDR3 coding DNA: TGTGCCAGCACCGGAGGGGGGACAGATACGCAGTATTTT. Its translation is CASTGGGTDTQYF.

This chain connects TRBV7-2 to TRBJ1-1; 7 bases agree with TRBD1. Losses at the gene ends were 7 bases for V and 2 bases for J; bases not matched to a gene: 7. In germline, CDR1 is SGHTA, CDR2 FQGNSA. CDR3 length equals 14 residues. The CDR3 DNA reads TGTGCCAGCATCCCCACAGGGGCTAACACTGAAGCTTTCTTT. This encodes CASIPTGANTEAFF.